What follows is one T cell receptor beta chain and its context. The germline CDR1 and CDR2 sequences are SGHDT and YYEEEE. J gave up 3 bases and V 4 bases, and 13 bases lay outside the gene matches. This CDR3 is 17 amino acids long. The data are from a study of blood T cells in healthy people across ages. For the second PCR, which ran for 7 to 11 cycles, a sample-barcoded 5' primer and a J-beta primer mix were used. TCRdb passed the 5' RACE reads through MiXCR, listing each CDR3 protein once. Found here are more than 1,000,000 distinct CDR3 sequences, less than 25% of them singletons; the top ten hold less than 0.75%. These data were also reused for a study on T cells of mothers and their children. That paper states: Nine systemically healthy Caucasian donors: three mothers, six children.

The TCR originated in a girl aged 2-10 years in good health. This chain links TRBV5-6 with TRBJ2-3; TRBD2 matches at 8 bases. Specimen: blood. For the CDR3, the DNA is TGTGCCAGCAGCCTCCTCTCGGTAGCGGGGAGAACAGATACGCAGTATTTT. As protein: CASSLLSVAGRTDTQYF.